One and the same sample provided the 30 T cell receptor beta chains below, sequenced in a study of T cell repertoires in cytomegalovirus infection. TCRdb re-called the reads with MiXCR, one entry per CDR3 protein. Altogether just under 300,000 distinct CDR3 sequences are present, around 10% being singletons, with the ten largest covering around 2.4%. Sequencing was done on a sample of PBMCs. These receptors were collected from a human donor in good health (CMV status not recorded). Some clones in this sample may be carry-over from other donors' samples.

This clonotype was found many times. This chain joins TRBV4-2 and TRBJ2-5; 13 bases fit TRBD2. CDR3 length: 18 residues. CDR1 LGHNA and CDR2 YNFKEQ come from the germline V gene. The ends lost 3 bases at V and 2 bases at J; junction bases unmatched: 9. This CDR3 is CASSQELAGGPRQETQYF. In DNA form, the CDR3 reads TGTGCCAGCAGCCAGGAACTAGCGGGGGGGCCTCGGCAAGAGACCCAGTACTTC.

Turning to this clonotype: A read error may account for a junction end that differs from germline. The genes are TRBV5-1 and TRBJ2-5; no firm D call. This CDR3 contains 14 residues. Germline loops: CDR1 SGHRS, CDR2 YFSETQ. The CDR3 DNA follows: TGCGTCAGCAGCCTGAAAGACTCCCTCGAGACCCAGTACTTC. Translation: CVSSLKDSLETQYF.

The chain employs TRBV20-1 and TRBJ1-3; TRBD1 agrees at 7 bases. V was clipped by 6 bases and J by 4 bases; unmatched bases: 6. The CDR3 covers 13 residues. Germline V CDR1 and CDR2: DFQATT, SNEGSKA (reference sequence). Written as DNA, the CDR3 is TGCAGTGCAATTAGACAGGGAGGAAACACCATATATTTT. Protein sequence: CSAIRQGGNTIYF.

This clonotype occurred many times. This sequence joins TRBV6-2 or TRBV6-3 and TRBJ2-7; D is ambiguous. In germline, CDR1 is MNHEY, CDR2 SVGEGT. Trimming left V 2 bases short and J 2 bases short, with 4 bases between. The CDR3 consists of 12 residues. CDR3 amino acids: CASSYQTYEQYF. Here the CDR3 DNA reads TGTGCCAGCAGTTACCAGACCTACGAGCAGTACTTC.

This clonotype came up many times. The genes are TRBV5-5 and TRBJ2-7; possible D gene TRBD2, 7 bases. V was clipped by 0 bases and J by 6 bases, with 13 bases between them. Germline values: CDR1 SGHKS, CDR2 YYEKEE (reference sequence). The CDR3 length is 14 residues. This CDR3 reads CASSLAEGGPEQYV. CDR3 in DNA: TGTGCCAGCAGCTTGGCCGAGGGGGGGCCCGAGCAGTACGTC.

This clonotype was detected many times. The rearrangement joins TRBV7-9 to TRBJ2-5; no reliable D call. Trimming stripped 1 base from V and 5 bases from J, with 14 bases between. This CDR3 region has 15 residues. The V gene's germline CDR1 is SEHNR and CDR2 FQNEAQ (reference sequence). The CDR3 here is CASSLEAGNRETQYF. Here the CDR3 DNA reads TGTGCCAGCAGCTTAGAGGCAGGTAATCGGGAGACCCAGTACTTC. Using reference TRBV7-9 and TRBJ2-5 for the parts outside the CDR3, the full variable domain is DTGVSQNPRHKITKRGQNVTFRCDPISEHNRLYWYRQTLGQGPEFLTYFQNEAQLEKSRLLSDRFSAERPKGSFSTLEIQRTEQGDSAMYLCASSLEAGNRETQYFGPGTRLLVL.

A few counts support this clonotype. In DNA form, the CDR3 reads TGTGCCAGCAGCCCCCCGCTAGCGGGGGCAAACAATGAGCAGTTCTTC. Protein: CASSPPLAGANNEQFF. This chain connects TRBV28 to TRBJ2-1; 10 positions agree with TRBD2. Germline V gene lookup returns CDR1 MDHEN and CDR2 SYDVKM. This CDR3 spans 16 amino acids. V was clipped by 6 bases and J by 5 bases; unmatched bases: 10.

This clonotype has at least ten counts. The rearrangement joins TRBV7-2 to TRBJ2-5, with 8 bases identical to TRBD1. The length of the CDR3 is 14 residues. CDR1 is SGHTA and CDR2 is FQGNSA in the germline V gene. V was pared by 4 bases and J by 5 bases, with 6 bases of the junction left unmatched. The CDR3 sequence: CASSYAGGRETQYF. As DNA, the CDR3 is TGTGCCAGCAGCTACGCAGGGGGCCGGGAGACCCAGTACTTC.

This clonotype was observed at least ten times. The rearrangement joins TRBV12-3 or TRBV12-4 to TRBJ2-3; the D is unclear. The CDR3 length is 15 residues. V shed 4 bases and J shed 0 bases, with 11 bases lying between them. The CDR3 sequence: CASSWWRKSTDTQYF. The CDR3 DNA is TGTGCCAGCAGTTGGTGGCGGAAGAGCACAGATACGCAGTATTTT.

Many counts were recorded for this clonotype. The chain has TRBV28 and TRBJ1-1; unclear D gene. The CDR3 is 11 amino acids. Germline-derived CDR1 and CDR2 are MDHEN and SYDVKM. V lost 4 bases and J 7 bases, leaving 7 bases between the germline ends. The CDR3 coding sequence is TGTGCCAGCAGTTGGGGAGTTGAAGCTTTCTTT. This encodes CASSWGVEAFF.

This clonotype was observed at least ten times. This chain joins TRBV28 and TRBJ2-2; D possibly matches TRBD1 or TRBD2 (5 bases each). The CDR3 has 14 residues. The V end lost 3 bases, the J end lost 4 bases, and 9 bases lay between the germline ends. Germline values: CDR1 MDHEN, CDR2 SYDVKM. The CDR3 sequence is CASSLTAVTGELFF. The CDR3 coding sequence is TGTGCCAGCAGTTTGACAGCGGTCACCGGGGAGCTGTTTTTT.

Many counts were recorded for this clonotype. The chain uses TRBV28 and TRBJ1-1; D might be TRBD1 (6 bases). The CDR3 loop spans 15 amino acids. Germline V lookup: CDR1 MDHEN, CDR2 SYDVKM. V was pared by 7 bases and J by 4 bases, with 19 bases between. The CDR3 region is CASTKRTGLSTEAFF. The CDR3 DNA reads TGTGCCAGCACCAAACGTACAGGGTTGAGCACTGAAGCTTTCTTT.

In DNA, the CDR3 is TGTGCCAGTAGTATGAACGATGGGGGCACTGAAGCTTTCTTT. This encodes CASSMNDGGTEAFF. The chain employs TRBV19 and TRBJ1-1, with D possibly being TRBD1 (5 bases). Trimming removed 3 bases at V and 4 bases at J, with 12 bases between. Germline CDR1 and CDR2: LNHDA and SQIVND (reference sequence). There are 14 residues in the CDR3.

This clonotype occurred many times. V usage is TRBV28 and J usage is TRBJ1-4; D is unclear. Germline CDR1 MDHEN, CDR2 SYDVKM. The CDR3 runs 17 residues. The V end lost 5 bases, the J end lost 7 bases, and 23 bases lay between the germline ends. DNA for the CDR3: TGTGCCAGCAGTCTTACCCCACGGCGGAGGTCTAGTGAAAAACTGTTTTTT. Translated, it gives CASSLTPRRRSSEKLFF. The full variable domain, completed using reference TRBV28 and TRBJ1-4, is DVKVTQSSRYLVKRTGEKVFLECVQDMDHENMFWYRQDPGLGLRLIYFSYDVKMKEKGDIPEGYSVSREKKERFSLILESASTNQTSMYLCASSLTPRRRSSEKLFFGSGTQLSVL.

This clonotype was observed many times. The CDR3 spells CASSQYRGRVAEAFF. The DNA for the CDR3 is TGTGCCAGCAGCCAGTACAGGGGGCGCGTCGCTGAAGCTTTCTTT. The chain has TRBV14 and TRBJ1-1, with 9 positions matching TRBD1. The CDR3 covers 15 residues. Germline CDR1 reads SGHDN; CDR2 reads FVKESK. Trimming took 3 bases from V and 6 from J; bases not matched to a gene: 8.

The sample holds many counts of this clonotype. The V gene is TRBV6-1, the J gene TRBJ2-1; D remains unclear. In germline, CDR1 is MNHNS, CDR2 SASEGT. V was trimmed by 11 bases and J by 3 bases, leaving 14 bases between them. CDR3 length equals 13 residues. CDR3 in DNA: TGTGCCGCAAGTACCAGGATCTACAATGAGCAGTTCTTC. Translating gives CAASTRIYNEQFF.

This clonotype was seen more than once but under ten times. This CDR3 reads CASSPNIWDTWYNEQFF. As DNA, the CDR3 is TGTGCCAGCAGCCCGAATATATGGGACACCTGGTACAATGAGCAGTTCTTC. This chain joins TRBV7-9 and TRBJ2-1, with a tentative D call TRBD1 (6 bases). With 5 bases removed from V and 4 bases from J, the gap between germline ends came to 21 bases. The CDR3 length is 17 residues. Germline V gives CDR1 SEHNR, CDR2 FQNEAQ (reference sequence). Complete variable domain (other parts from reference TRBV7-9 and TRBJ2-1): DTGVSQNPRHKITKRGQNVTFRCDPISEHNRLYWYRQTLGQGPEFLTYFQNEAQLEKSRLLSDRFSAERPKGSFSTLEIQRTEQGDSAMYLCASSPNIWDTWYNEQFFGPGTRLTVL.

This clonotype was seen ten or more times. The rearrangement uses TRBV29-1 and TRBJ2-5; no clear D. Trimming removed 4 bases at V and 6 bases at J, with 15 bases between. This CDR3 is 13 amino acids long. CDR1 SQVTM and CDR2 ANQGSEA come from the germline V gene. The DNA of the CDR3 is TGCAGCGTTGTACAGTCCGGCGAGAAGACCCAGTACTTC. Protein sequence: CSVVQSGEKTQYF.

The chain employs TRBV20-1 and TRBJ1-1; D is uncertain. V lost 7 bases and J 1 base, leaving 7 bases between the germline ends. The CDR3 is 11 amino acids. CDR1 is DFQATT, CDR2 SNEGSKA, per germline (reference sequence). DNA of the CDR3: TGCAGTGGGGAGGGGAACACTGAAGCTTTCTTT. This sequence encodes CSGEGNTEAFF.

This clonotype came up many times. The J gene is TRBJ2-3, the V gene TRBV7-2, with D possibly being TRBD1 (5 bases). Germline-derived CDR1 and CDR2 are SGHTA and FQGNSA. CDR3 length equals 14 residues. V lost 5 bases to trimming and J lost 4 bases, with 13 bases between them. CDR3 region: CASSLAGMPDTQYF. In DNA form, the CDR3 reads TGTGCCAGCAGCCTGGCAGGGATGCCAGATACGCAGTATTTT.

Many counts were recorded for this clonotype. This chain connects TRBV20-1 to TRBJ1-2; D not resolved. From germline, CDR1 is DFQATT and CDR2 SNEGSKA (reference sequence). This CDR3 comprises 14 residues. V was clipped by 1 base and J by 2 bases, with 11 bases between them. The CDR3 sequence is CSARVPDTNYGYTF. CDR3 bases: TGCAGTGCTAGAGTCCCAGATACCAACTATGGCTACACCTTC.

In this sample, this clonotype turned up many times. The chain carries TRBV7-2 and TRBJ1-6; D might be TRBD1 (5 bases). There are 15 residues in the CDR3. Trimming pared 4 bases from V and 2 bases from J, leaving 9 bases between. Germline V CDR1 and CDR2: SGHTA, FQGNSA. The CDR3 spells CASSSRQPYNSPLHF. CDR3 sequence (DNA): TGTGCCAGCAGCTCTCGACAGCCCTATAATTCACCCCTCCACTTT.

This clonotype was counted at least ten times. The gene calls are TRBV20-1 and TRBJ2-1; weak D call: TRBD1 (6 bases). Trimming stripped 4 bases from V and 5 bases from J, with 6 bases between. Germline-derived CDR1 and CDR2 are DFQATT and SNEGSKA (reference sequence). CDR3 length: 11 amino acids. CDR3 nucleotides: TGCAGTGCTAACAGGGACAATGAGCAGTTCTTC. It encodes CSANRDNEQFF.

The chain employs TRBV4-1 and TRBJ2-1, with D uncertain. Trimming took 3 bases from V and 0 from J, leaving 12 bases between them. CDR1 is MGHRA and CDR2 is YSYEKL in the germline V gene. The CDR3 is 16 amino acids. CDR3: CASSQDSWGSYNEQFF. The CDR3 DNA is TGCGCCAGCAGCCAGGATTCTTGGGGCTCCTACAATGAGCAGTTCTTC.

This clonotype has ten or more counts. One end of the junction is discordant with germline, which a read error may explain. This rearrangement joins TRBV7-2 to TRBJ2-5, with no clear D. Germline V lookup: CDR1 SGHTA, CDR2 FQGNSA. The CDR3 has 12 residues. This CDR3 reads CASSFGNGLQHF. As DNA, the CDR3 is TGTGCCAGCAGCTTCGGTAATGGTCTTCAGCACTTC.

V is TRBV10-3 and J is TRBJ2-1; D perhaps matches TRBD1 (6 bases). CDR3 length: 12 residues. The germline V and J ends were trimmed by 6 bases and 6 bases, with 9 bases remaining between them. Per the germline V gene, CDR1 is ENHRY and CDR2 is SYGVKD. The CDR3 sequence is CAIRLQGNEQFF. The CDR3 DNA is TGTGCCATCAGGTTACAGGGCAATGAGCAGTTCTTC.

This clonotype was observed at least ten times. This sequence joins TRBV6-1 and TRBJ2-3; no firm D call. Germline CDR1 is MNHNS and CDR2 is SASEGT. The CDR3 contains 14 residues. The ends were cut back, 3 bases at V and 2 bases at J, with 9 bases in the middle. CDR3 region: CASSEGDLTDTQYF. CDR3 nucleotides: TGTGCCAGCAGTGAGGGCGATCTCACAGATACGCAGTATTTT.

This clonotype was seen ten or more times. V usage is TRBV6-4 and J usage is TRBJ2-5; the D is unclear. CDR3 length equals 13 residues. Germline V CDR1 and CDR2: MRHNA, SNTAGT. V was trimmed by 3 bases and J by 7 bases, leaving 12 bases between them. CDR3 sequence: CASSDLAGGTQYF. In DNA, the CDR3 is TGTGCCAGCAGTGATTTAGCTGGCGGGACCCAGTACTTC.

This clonotype was detected many times. The chain has TRBV5-4 and TRBJ2-1; no clear D gene. CDR1 is SGHNT, CDR2 YYREEE, per germline (reference sequence). Trimming pared 1 base from V and 11 bases from J, leaving 16 bases between. CDR3 length: 14 residues. The CDR3 region has the DNA TGTGCCAGCAGCTTGAAAGAGACCCCTTCTAAGCAGTTCTTC. Its translation is CASSLKETPSKQFF.

Ten or more counts support this clonotype. The J gene is TRBJ2-5, the V gene TRBV29-1, with unresolved D. V was trimmed by 4 bases and J by 5 bases, leaving 5 bases between them. This CDR3 spans 10 amino acids. Germline loops: CDR1 SQVTM, CDR2 ANQGSEA. The CDR3 DNA reads TGCAGCGTTGGTTGGGAGACCCAGTACTTC. Protein sequence: CSVGWETQYF.